The 29 T cell receptor beta chains given below trace back to one sample, sequenced in a study of blood T cell repertoires in COVID-19. Repertoires were generated with immunoSEQ multiplex PCR, while TCRdb's copy carries only in-frame clones and drops some. This table holds about 190,000 clones, roughly four fifths found once. Material for sequencing was peripheral blood. The receptors here all came from a man in his fifties who had recovered from COVID-19.

The chain recombines TRBV18 with TRBJ2-2, with TRBD2 matching over 7 bases. Germline V gene sequence: CDR1 KGHSH, CDR2 LQKENI. V dropped 6 bases and J dropped 4; count of bases not matched to a gene: 11. The CDR3 covers 16 residues. DNA of the CDR3: TGTGCCAGCTCCCTGTTTGCGGGAGTACGCACCGGGGAGCTGTTTTTT. It is translated as CASSLFAGVRTGELFF.

The chain employs TRBV19 and TRBJ1-2; TRBD1 matches at 8 bases. V trimming: 4 bases; J trimming: 7 bases; junction bases outside the gene matches: 8. CDR1 and CDR2 (germline): LNHDA, SQIVND (reference sequence). CDR3 length: 14 amino acids. The CDR3 nucleotides are TGTGCCAGTAGTACCGAGTGGACAGGGAGTGGCTACACCTTC. Its protein is CASSTEWTGSGYTF.

V and J are TRBV6-2 or TRBV6-3 and TRBJ2-1; TRBD2 matches at 7 bases. Germline V gives CDR1 MNHEY, CDR2 SVGEGT. V gave up 5 bases and J gave up 3 bases; unmatched junction bases: 10. The CDR3 spans 16 residues. CDR3 bases: TGTGCCAGCAGTCACCCAGCGGGAAACAGCTACAATGAGCAGTTCTTC. Protein product: CASSHPAGNSYNEQFF.

V usage is TRBV7-8 and J usage is TRBJ1-5, with a weak D call TRBD1 (6 bases). This CDR3 spans 15 amino acids. V was shortened by 1 base and J by 6 bases, with 13 bases between the two germline ends. CDR1 is SGHVS and CDR2 is FQNEAQ in the germline V gene. DNA of the CDR3: TGTGCCAGCAGCTTAGTAGGGGGGGCGCGTCAGCCCCAGCATTTT. The encoded protein is CASSLVGGARQPQHF.

This chain uses TRBV9 with TRBJ2-1, with 10 bases aligning to TRBD2. The V segment lost 1 base and the J segment 4 bases; nucleotides outside the gene matches: 5. CDR1 SGDLS and CDR2 YYNGEE come from the germline V gene. This CDR3 has 16 amino acids. The chain's CDR3 is CASSVTGLANYNEQFF. CDR3 nucleotides: TGTGCCAGCAGCGTAACGGGACTAGCGAATTACAATGAGCAGTTCTTC.

The sample holds a few counts of this clone. This chain joins TRBV10-3 and TRBJ1-1, with TRBD1 identical over 8 bases. CDR1 is ENHRY, CDR2 SYGVKD, per germline. The CDR3 contains 20 residues. After removal of 0 bases from V and 0 bases from J, the junction contained 15 bases not matched to a gene. CDR3: CAISESWGVGTGRMNTEAFF. The CDR3 DNA reads as TGTGCCATCAGTGAGTCGTGGGGGGTGGGGACAGGAAGGATGAACACTGAAGCTTTCTTT.

V and J are TRBV5-1 and TRBJ2-7; D perhaps matches TRBD1 (5 bases). Germline values: CDR1 SGHRS, CDR2 YFSETQ. CDR3 length: 18 residues. V was clipped by 1 base and J by 2 bases, with 22 bases between them. The CDR3 coding sequence is TGCGCCAGCAGCTTGAGGGGCGGACAACCGACCTTAACCTACGAGCAGTACTTC. This codes for CASSLRGGQPTLTYEQYF.

The chain uses TRBV30 and TRBJ1-6; possible D gene TRBD1, 6 bases. The V gene's germline CDR1 is GTSNPN and CDR2 SVGIG (reference sequence). V was clipped by 3 bases and J by 7 bases, with 10 bases between them. The CDR3 is 13 residues long. This CDR3 is CAWRDSFNSPLHF. The CDR3 nucleotides are TGTGCCTGGAGGGACAGCTTCAATTCACCCCTCCACTTT.

This sequence joins TRBV18 and TRBJ2-6, with 8 bases that match TRBD1. Trimming removed 8 bases from V and 3 bases from J; junction bases left unmatched: 6. The CDR3 length is 15 residues. The germline V gene encodes CDR1 KGHSH and CDR2 LQKENI. The CDR3 sequence is CASAQGARGANVLTF. As DNA, the CDR3 is TGTGCCAGCGCCCAGGGGGCGCGTGGGGCCAACGTCCTGACTTTC.

This clone was detected only a few times. V and J are TRBV28 and TRBJ1-1; possibly TRBD1 for D (5 bases). Trimming pared 5 bases from V and 10 bases from J, leaving 11 bases between. CDR1 and CDR2 from the germline V gene are MDHEN and SYDVKM. The CDR3 sequence is 11 residues long. The CDR3 nucleotides read TGTGCCAGCAGTCTCCAGGGAGGAGCTTTCTTT. Translation: CASSLQGGAFF.

The CDR3 loop reads CSVGGTPSYEQYF. The CDR3 DNA follows: TGCAGCGTTGGCGGGACCCCGTCCTACGAGCAGTACTTC. The J gene is TRBJ2-7, the V gene TRBV29-1; TRBD2 might be the D (6 bases). CDR3 length: 13 residues. The V gene's germline CDR1 is SQVTM and CDR2 ANQGSEA. Trimming shortened V by 4 bases and J by 1 base, and 11 bases separated the two germline ends.

The V call is TRBV6-4, the J call TRBJ1-4; D not certain. Germline CDR1 is MRHNA and CDR2 is SNTAGT. This CDR3 spans 12 amino acids. Trimming removed 2 bases from V and 8 bases from J, with 6 bases in between. Written as DNA, the CDR3 is TGTGCCAGCAGTGACGTCGGGGAAAAACTGTTTTTT. Translating gives CASSDVGEKLFF.

The J gene is TRBJ1-5, the V gene TRBV19, with 7 positions matching TRBD1. Germline CDR1 and CDR2: LNHDA and SQIVND (reference sequence). V was clipped by 9 bases and J by 2 bases; unmatched bases: 7. The CDR3 is 14 amino acids. CDR3 amino acids: CASLQQGRNQPQHF. Here the CDR3 DNA reads TGTGCCAGCCTACAACAGGGGCGCAATCAGCCCCAGCATTTT.

This clone was detected only a few times. The chain couples TRBV28 to TRBJ2-6; perhaps TRBD1 as D (6 bases). The CDR3 covers 15 residues. Germline CDR1 MDHEN, CDR2 SYDVKM. V lost 5 bases, J lost 3 bases, and 11 bases lay in between. The CDR3, as DNA: TGTGCCAGCAGTCGAACAGGGAGTGGGGCCAACGTCCTGACTTTC. Its translation is CASSRTGSGANVLTF.

Written as DNA, the CDR3 is TGTGCCAGCAGCCAAGATTGGACAGGGGGAAACACCATATATTTT. The encoded protein is CASSQDWTGGNTIYF. This chain joins TRBV3-1 (or the pseudogene TRBV3-2) and TRBJ1-3, with 8 bases fitting TRBD1. V lost 0 bases to trimming and J lost 4 bases; unmatched junction nucleotides: 2. Germline values: CDR1 LGHDT, CDR2 YNNKEL (reference sequence). The CDR3 has 15 residues.

The rearrangement links TRBV28 to TRBJ1-4; 9 nucleotides match TRBD1. The junction had 11 bases not matched to a gene; V was cut back by 7 bases and J by 8 bases. Germline CDR1 is MDHEN and CDR2 is SYDVKM. CDR3 length: 15 amino acids. The CDR3 DNA reads TGTGCCAGCAACAGGGACAGGGCAGGTGGAGAAAAACTGTTTTTT. It is translated as CASNRDRAGGEKLFF.

The rearrangement links TRBV7-2 to TRBJ2-7; 8 positions agree with TRBD1. Germline V gene data show CDR1 as SGHTA and CDR2 as FQGNSA. J lost 4 bases, V lost 5 bases, and 7 bases had no gene match. This CDR3 has 14 amino acids. The CDR3 sequence is CASSPETGVYEQYF. DNA for the CDR3: TGTGCCAGCAGCCCCGAGACAGGGGTGTACGAGCAGTACTTC.

The gene calls are TRBV18 and TRBJ1-1; perhaps TRBD1 as D (5 bases). Trimming cost V 3 bases and J 1 base, with 18 bases left between them. This CDR3 is built from 17 residues. The germline V gene encodes CDR1 KGHSH and CDR2 LQKENI. The CDR3 DNA follows: TGTGCCAGCTCACCTTCGGGGAACGGGGGGAGGAACACTGAAGCTTTCTTT. Amino acids: CASSPSGNGGRNTEAFF. Drawing the rest from reference TRBV18 and TRBJ1-1, the complete variable domain is NAGVMQNPRHLVRRRGQEARLRCSPMKGHSHVYWYRQLPEEGLKFMVYLQKENIIDESGMPKERFSAEFPKEGPSILRIQQVVRGDSAAYFCASSPSGNGGRNTEAFFGQGTRLTVV.

The V and J genes are TRBV24-1 and TRBJ2-2; a weak D match, TRBD1 (5 bases). Germline V gives CDR1 KGHDR, CDR2 SFDVKD. The CDR3 spans 14 residues. Deletions cut 10 bases from V and 5 bases from J, with 16 bases between. The CDR3 DNA sequence: TGTGCCACGTCTATAGGGGCTGGAACCGGGGAGCTGTTTTTT. Its protein is CATSIGAGTGELFF.

This clone appeared once. The J gene is TRBJ1-2, the V gene TRBV11-1; tentative D call: TRBD1 (5 bases). This CDR3 is 14 amino acids long. Between the trimmed V and J ends, which lost 5 bases and 7 bases, there was a span of 17 bases. Germline CDR1 and CDR2: SGHAT and FQDESV (reference sequence). In nucleotides, the CDR3 is TGTGCCAGCAGCCCGACCCCATCCAGGGCTGGCTACACCTTC. Amino acids: CASSPTPSRAGYTF.

The chain joins TRBV7-2 to TRBJ1-5, with D possibly TRBD1 on 6 matching bases. CDR3 length: 15 residues. The germline V and J ends were trimmed by 4 bases and 6 bases, with 16 bases remaining between them. Looked up from germline, CDR1 is SGHTA and CDR2 is FQGNSA. Written as DNA, the CDR3 is TGTGCCAGCAGCTCCAACCAGGGGTCAGGTCAGCCCCAGCATTTT. Translating gives CASSSNQGSGQPQHF.

This clone was seen ten or more times. The chain is built from TRBV4-2 and TRBJ1-4; D perhaps matches TRBD1 (6 bases). V was trimmed by 1 base and J by 3 bases, leaving 9 bases between them. The CDR3 totals 15 residues. Per the germline V gene, CDR1 is LGHNA and CDR2 is YNFKEQ. CDR3 sequence reads: CASSQATGSNEKLFF. The CDR3 DNA reads as TGTGCCAGCAGCCAAGCCACAGGGTCTAATGAAAAACTGTTTTTT.

V is TRBV18 and J is TRBJ2-1; 12 bases line up with TRBD2. Germline V CDR1 and CDR2: KGHSH, LQKENI. J gave up 9 bases and V 0 bases, and 0 bases lay outside the gene matches. There are 14 residues in the CDR3. The CDR3 region is CASSPPGLAGEQFF. The CDR3 DNA reads TGTGCCAGCTCACCACCGGGACTAGCGGGTGAGCAGTTCTTC.

This clone was counted between two and nine times. The V and J genes are TRBV2 and TRBJ1-2; a possible D gene is TRBD1 (6 bases). The germline CDR1 and CDR2 sequences are SNHLY and FYNNEI. The length of the CDR3 is 18 residues. V lost 4 bases and J 12 bases, leaving 33 bases between the germline ends. The CDR3 sequence is CASSVWGTTSARYQTHTF. CDR3 nucleotides: TGTGCCAGCAGTGTTTGGGGGACAACAAGCGCTAGGTACCAGACCCACACCTTC.

This clone turned up a few times. This chain connects TRBV21-1 to TRBJ2-5; the DNA was not used to check the table's D call, TRBD2. TRBV21-1 is flagged as a pseudogene. The CDR3 has 17 amino acids. CDR3 sequence: CASSTRTSGRAEETQYF. The CDR3 nucleotides are TGTGCCAGCAGCACACGGACTAGCGGGAGGGCCGAAGAGACCCAGTACTTC.

This clone showed up just a few times. The rearrangement links TRBV5-4 to TRBJ2-7, with TRBD2 matching 7 bases. CDR3 length equals 16 residues. From germline, CDR1 is SGHNT and CDR2 YYREEE (reference sequence). V shed 3 bases, J shed 6 bases, and the junction held 15 bases outside the gene matches. The CDR3 protein is CASSSPRLAAGGEQYF. The DNA for the CDR3 is TGTGCCAGCAGCTCGCCCCGGCTAGCGGCGGGTGGCGAGCAGTACTTC.

This chain connects TRBV9 to TRBJ2-3; 11 nucleotides agree with TRBD2. Germline loops: CDR1 SGDLS, CDR2 YYNGEE. The CDR3 runs to 19 residues. The V and J ends lost 0 bases and 7 bases, in that order; junction bases with no gene match: 16. The DNA for the CDR3 is TGTGCCAGCAGCGTAGCCCGGCCTACTAGCGGGAGAAGTGTAAATACGCAGTATTTT. Protein sequence: CASSVARPTSGRSVNTQYF.

CDR3 DNA sequence: TGTGCCAGCAGCTTAGACAGGGGTGAAGCTTTCTTT. Its protein product is CASSLDRGEAFF. This chain links TRBV11-1 with TRBJ1-1; 7 bases match TRBD1. After removal of 1 base from V and 7 bases from J, the junction contained 0 bases not matched to a gene. The germline CDR1 and CDR2 sequences are SGHAT and FQDESV (reference sequence). The CDR3 length is 12 residues.

This chain links TRBV27 with TRBJ2-1; 9 nucleotides agree with TRBD2. This CDR3 has 17 amino acids. V dropped 5 bases and J dropped 5; count of bases not matched to a gene: 13. CDR1 MNHEY and CDR2 SMNVEV come from the germline V gene (reference sequence). In DNA, the CDR3 is TGTGCCAGCAGTCCCCGAGATCCATTAGCGGGAGACAATGAGCAGTTCTTC. Translation: CASSPRDPLAGDNEQFF.